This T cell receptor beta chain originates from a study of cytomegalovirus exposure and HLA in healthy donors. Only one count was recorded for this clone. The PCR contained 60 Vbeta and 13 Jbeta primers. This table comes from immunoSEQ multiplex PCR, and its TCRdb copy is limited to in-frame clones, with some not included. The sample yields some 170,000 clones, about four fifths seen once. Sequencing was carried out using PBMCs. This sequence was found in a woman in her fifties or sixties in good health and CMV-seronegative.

Here the CDR3 DNA reads TGTGCCAGCAGTTTAATTACGGCGGGAGTGGGGAATGAGCAGTTCTTC. Translation gives CASSLITAGVGNEQFF. The V and J genes are TRBV28 and TRBJ2-1; TRBD2 aligns across 7 bases. The length of the CDR3 is 16 residues. V lost 2 bases, J lost 7 bases, and 11 bases stayed unmatched. Germline V CDR1 and CDR2: MDHEN, SYDVKM.